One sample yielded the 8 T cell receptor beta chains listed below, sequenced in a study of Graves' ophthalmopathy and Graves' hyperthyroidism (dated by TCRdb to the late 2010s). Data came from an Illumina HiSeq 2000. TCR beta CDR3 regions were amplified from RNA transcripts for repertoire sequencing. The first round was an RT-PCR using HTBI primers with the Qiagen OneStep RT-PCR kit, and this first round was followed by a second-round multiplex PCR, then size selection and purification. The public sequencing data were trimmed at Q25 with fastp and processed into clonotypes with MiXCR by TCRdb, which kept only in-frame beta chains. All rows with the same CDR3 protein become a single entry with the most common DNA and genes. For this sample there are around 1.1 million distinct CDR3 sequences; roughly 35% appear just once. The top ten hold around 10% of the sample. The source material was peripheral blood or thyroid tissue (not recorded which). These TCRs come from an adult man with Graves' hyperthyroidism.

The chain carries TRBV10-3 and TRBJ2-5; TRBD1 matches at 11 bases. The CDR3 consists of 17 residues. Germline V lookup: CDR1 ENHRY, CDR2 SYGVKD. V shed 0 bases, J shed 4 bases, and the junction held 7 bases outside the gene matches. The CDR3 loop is CAISESAGTGGAETQYF. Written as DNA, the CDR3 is TGTGCCATCAGTGAGTCAGCCGGGACAGGGGGAGCAGAGACCCAGTACTTC.

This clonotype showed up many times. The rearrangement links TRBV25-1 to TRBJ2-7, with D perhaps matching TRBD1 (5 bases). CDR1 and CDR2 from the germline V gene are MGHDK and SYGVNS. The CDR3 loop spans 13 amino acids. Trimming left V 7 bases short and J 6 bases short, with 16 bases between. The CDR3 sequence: CASKPPGLGEQYF. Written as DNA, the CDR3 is TGTGCCAGCAAGCCCCCAGGGTTGGGCGAGCAGTACTTC.

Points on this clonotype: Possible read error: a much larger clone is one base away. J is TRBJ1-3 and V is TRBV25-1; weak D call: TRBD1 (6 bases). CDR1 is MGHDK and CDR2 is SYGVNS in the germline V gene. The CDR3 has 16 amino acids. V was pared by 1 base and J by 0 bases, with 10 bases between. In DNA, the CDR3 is TGTGCCAGCAGTGAATGGACAGCGACCTCTGGAAACACCATATATTTT. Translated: CASSEWTATSGNTIYF.

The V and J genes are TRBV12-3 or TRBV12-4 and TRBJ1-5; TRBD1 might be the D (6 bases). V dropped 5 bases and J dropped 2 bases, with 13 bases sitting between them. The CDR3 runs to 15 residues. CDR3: CASSVRGMGNQPQHF. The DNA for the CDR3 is TGTGCCAGCAGTGTCAGGGGAATGGGCAATCAGCCCCAGCATTTT.

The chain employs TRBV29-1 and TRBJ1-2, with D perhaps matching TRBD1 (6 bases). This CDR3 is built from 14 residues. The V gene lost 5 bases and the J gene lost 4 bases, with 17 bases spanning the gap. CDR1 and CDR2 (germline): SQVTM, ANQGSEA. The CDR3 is CSVSRDTDVYGYTF. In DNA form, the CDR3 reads TGCAGCGTTTCCCGGGACACCGACGTCTATGGCTACACCTTC.

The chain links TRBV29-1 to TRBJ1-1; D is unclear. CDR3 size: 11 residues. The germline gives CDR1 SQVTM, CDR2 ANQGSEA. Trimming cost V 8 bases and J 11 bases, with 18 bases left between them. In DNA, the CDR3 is TGCAGCTTGGGAGGTCGTGTTGAGGCTTTCTTT. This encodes CSLGGRVEAFF.

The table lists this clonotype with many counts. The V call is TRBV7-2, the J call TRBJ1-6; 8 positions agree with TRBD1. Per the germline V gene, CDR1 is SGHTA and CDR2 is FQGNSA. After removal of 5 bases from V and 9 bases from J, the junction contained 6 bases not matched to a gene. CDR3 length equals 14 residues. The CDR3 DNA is TGTGCCAGCAGCCAGACAGGGGTCGGTTCACCCCTCCACTTT. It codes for CASSQTGVGSPLHF.

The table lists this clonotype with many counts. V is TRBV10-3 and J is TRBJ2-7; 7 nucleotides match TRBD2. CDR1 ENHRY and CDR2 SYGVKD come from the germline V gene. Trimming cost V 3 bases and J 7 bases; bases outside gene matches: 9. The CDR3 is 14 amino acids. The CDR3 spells CAISELGGTDEQYF. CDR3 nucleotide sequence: TGTGCCATCAGTGAACTGGGGGGGACGGATGAGCAGTACTTC.